Sequencing of this T cell receptor (beta chain) was carried out in a study of blood T cell repertoires in COVID-19 (dated by TCRdb to the early 2020s). Study-level background: Samples from collaborators originated in the United States, Italy and Spain and spanned both the acute and convalescent phases of COVID-19. The material from the prospective study consisted of cDNA or gDNA derived from T cells, B-cell-depleted T cells, or PBMCs. Deeply sampled blood TCRbeta repertoires from subjects exposed to, actively infected with, or recovered from COVID-19 were included in the dataset. The repertoires were released in a freely available public database meant as a resource for research on the immune response to SARS-CoV-2. Samples were obtained from the ongoing ImmuneRACE study (first 160 participants) and from about 1,300 subjects provided by 6 global collaborators. Nearly every sample came with metadata listing a de-identified subject ID, COVID-19 status, age in years and sex. Where available, HLA class I and class II types were obtained from metadata supplied by the sample provider rather than from assay-based typing.

Enrolling through a virtual design, the prospective study's participants ranged in age from roughly 18 to 95 years and lived across 20 to 25 United States geographic areas. To assign participants to cohorts, the prospective study relied on clinical history that participants themselves reported in a screening survey and a study questionnaire. In the prospective study, whole blood, serum and a nasopharyngeal or oropharyngeal swab were collected from each participant by mobile phlebotomists. Over a roughly two-month period, participants in the prospective study had the option of providing additional blood draws and questionnaires. Before DNA extraction, blood samples from the prospective study were shipped at room temperature or frozen. The research as a whole found: Clinical and demographic metadata were provided uncurated, with the amount varying by source and participant.

The CDR3 starts with the cysteine, ends with the phenylalanine, and has 15 residues. Only the CDR3 region is kept as DNA, spanning 45 bases read in frame from base 1. The junction carries 13 bases between V and J, which are trimmed by 2 bases and 5 bases respectively. CDR1 MDHEN and CDR2 SYDVKM were looked up in the germline V gene. TCRbeta CDR3 regions were amplified from genomic DNA using the immunoSEQ Assay, a bias-controlled multiplex PCR. From the authors' description of their analysis: The number of nucleated cells in each sample was estimated from the amplification of reference gene primers within the assay. To quantify the absolute abundance of each unique TCRbeta CDR3 rearrangement, sequence reads were collapsed and filtered. For each sample, productive Simpson clonality was calculated by taking the square root of Simpson's diversity index across productive rearrangements. TCRdb's version of the immuneACCESS table is confined to in-frame rearrangements and falls short of the full clone set. An unresolved V gene accounts for under half of the shortfall where checked; the remainder is of unknown origin. The V and J calls and clone size come from that table; D and trimming were worked out from the DNA. This sample is represented by fewer than 250,000 clones; 80% of them were singletons. The ten largest clones take up 6.5% to 9% of the sample.

A remark on this clone: Its cognate antigen has yet to be identified. The sample holds no much larger clone one base away, and base qualities are not on file.

Sequencing was done on a sample of PBMCs or T cells enriched from blood (not recorded which). The chain is assembled from TRBV28 and TRBJ1-5; possibly the D gene is TRBD1, per 6 matching bases. This clonotype was obtained from a woman aged 35 to 49 with acute COVID-19. CDR3 sequence: CASSLGRGWYQPQHF. The DNA sequence follows: TGTGCCAGCAGTTTAGGGAGGGGGTGGTATCAGCCCCAGCATTTT.